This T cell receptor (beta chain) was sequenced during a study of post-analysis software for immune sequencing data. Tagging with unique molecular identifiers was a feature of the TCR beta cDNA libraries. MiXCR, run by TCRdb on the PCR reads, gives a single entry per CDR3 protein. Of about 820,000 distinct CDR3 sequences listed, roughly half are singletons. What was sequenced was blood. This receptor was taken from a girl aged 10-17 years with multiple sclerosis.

CDR3 nucleotide sequence: TGTGCCAGTAGGGACGGATTTCGCGAAAAACTGTTTTTT. Encoded protein: CASRDGFREKLFF. This chain uses TRBV19 with TRBJ1-4; no definite D call. CDR3 length: 13 amino acids. The V gene's germline CDR1 is LNHDA and CDR2 SQIVND (reference sequence). Trimming removed 6 bases from V and 8 bases from J, with 13 bases in between.